This T cell receptor beta chain was retrieved from a study of blood T cell repertoires in COVID-19. The V segment lost 5 bases and the J segment 1 base; nucleotides outside the gene matches: 9. Germline V gene sequence: CDR1 SGHVS, CDR2 FQNEAQ. This CDR3 region has 18 residues. The protocol was immunoSEQ multiplex PCR, while the TCRdb copy is restricted to in-frame clones and leaves out a portion. Of about 98,000 clones in the sample, around 86% were seen once. Input material: peripheral blood. This TCR was sampled from a man in his forties or fifties with acute or convalescent COVID-19. The V gene is TRBV7-8, the J gene TRBJ2-6, with 9 positions matching TRBD1. The CDR3 region has the DNA TGTGCCAGCAGCCCCCGGGACAGGGTGTTTTCTGGGGCCAACGTCCTGACTTTC. Its protein is CASSPRDRVFSGANVLTF.